The 25 T cell receptor beta chains listed next were all sequenced from one sample in a study of immune cell composition in non-small cell lung cancer. Normal lung was sampled as far from the tumour as possible, at least 3 cm. TCRdb's copy holds only in-frame clones and misses some; the assay was immunoSEQ multiplex PCR. The repertoire consists of 6,700 or so clones, with around two thirds occurring once and the leading ten covering about 10%. Sequencing was done on a sample of non-adjacent lung tissue. The receptors here all came from a human donor with non-small cell lung cancer.

The chain links TRBV5-1 to TRBJ2-1; 11 nucleotides agree with TRBD2. Germline V gene sequence: CDR1 SGHRS, CDR2 YFSETQ. The trim removed 4 bases at V and 2 bases at J, leaving 17 bases unmatched. The CDR3 totals 20 residues. CDR3: CASSPEGIAGGPQTYNEQFF. CDR3 DNA sequence: TGCGCCAGCAGCCCCGAAGGGATAGCGGGGGGGCCTCAGACCTACAATGAGCAGTTCTTC.

This sequence joins TRBV7-5 and TRBJ1-1. TRBV7-5 is recorded as a pseudogene. CDR3 length equals 8 residues. CDR3 region: CAGSEAFF. In DNA, the CDR3 is TGTGCCGGGAGTGAAGCTTTCTTT.

This clone has a handful of counts. Here the CDR3 reads CASSFINEQFF. The DNA of the CDR3 is TGCGCCAGCAGCTTTATCAATGAGCAGTTCTTC. The V call is TRBV5-1, the J call TRBJ2-1; D is unresolved. V was pared by 2 bases and J by 6 bases, with 3 bases between. Germline V gene sequence: CDR1 SGHRS, CDR2 YFSETQ. The CDR3 loop spans 11 amino acids.

The chain joins TRBV14 to TRBJ2-3, with D hard to call. The CDR3 sequence is 14 residues long. Between the trimmed V and J ends, which lost 1 base and 5 bases, there was a span of 10 bases. CDR1 is SGHDN, CDR2 FVKESK, per germline. The CDR3 DNA reads TGTGCCAGCAGCCAAGTAACCTATAGAGATACGCAGTATTTT. It specifies CASSQVTYRDTQYF.

This clone was found a few times. This chain links TRBV10-3 with TRBJ2-7; unclear D gene. The germline V gene encodes CDR1 ENHRY and CDR2 SYGVKD. The V end lost 3 bases, the J end lost 0 bases, and 3 bases lay between the germline ends. The CDR3 extends over 12 amino acids. The CDR3 is CAISDSSYEQYF. The CDR3 DNA reads TGTGCCATCAGTGACAGCTCCTACGAGCAGTACTTC.

The CDR3 reads CASSLRPVRSRGFTDTQYF. Here the CDR3 DNA reads TGTGCCAGCAGCTTACGTCCCGTTAGAAGTCGCGGTTTCACAGATACGCAGTATTTT. The chain has TRBV11-2 and TRBJ2-3; no reliable D call. V was cut by 2 bases and J by 2 bases, with 23 bases left in between. This CDR3 region has 19 residues. CDR1 and CDR2 (germline): SGHAT, FQNNGV.

V gene TRBV5-8 combines with J gene TRBJ2-5, with 8 bases fitting TRBD1. CDR3 length: 13 residues. Germline-derived CDR1 and CDR2 are SGHTS and YDEGEE. V lost 5 bases and J lost 5; bases outside the gene matches: 5. CDR3 in amino acids: CASSDRGRETQYF. The CDR3 DNA sequence: TGTGCCAGCAGTGACAGGGGACGGGAGACCCAGTACTTC.

This clone appeared a few times. The rearrangement links TRBV15 to TRBJ2-7; D is possibly TRBD1 (6 bases). This CDR3 has 14 residues. Trimming took 4 bases from V and 2 from J, leaving 12 bases between them. The V gene's germline CDR1 is LNHNV and CDR2 YYDKDF (reference sequence). CDR3 nucleotide sequence: TGTGCCACCAGCACCGGGACACCCCCCTACGAGCAGTACTTC. Its translation is CATSTGTPPYEQYF.

This clone was counted between two and nine times. The chain couples TRBV5-4 to TRBJ1-2, with TRBD1 matching over 7 bases. The CDR3 has 13 amino acids. CDR1 is SGHNT and CDR2 is YYREEE in the germline V gene (reference sequence). The V segment lost 4 bases and the J segment 2 bases; nucleotides outside the gene matches: 2. CDR3 in amino acids: CASSPRGNYGYTF. Written as DNA, the CDR3 is TGTGCCAGCAGCCCCAGGGGGAACTATGGCTACACCTTC. Full variable domain (rest looked up from reference TRBV5-4 and TRBJ1-2): ETGVTQSPTHLIKTRGQQVTLRCSSQSGHNTVSWYQQALGQGPQFIFQYYREEENGRGNFPPRFSGLQFPNYSSELNVNALELDDSALYLCASSPRGNYGYTFGSGTRLTVV.

The V call is TRBV28, the J call TRBJ2-7; possible D gene TRBD2, 5 bases. V lost 3 bases and J 1 base, leaving 16 bases between the germline ends. Germline lookup yields CDR1 MDHEN and CDR2 SYDVKM. The CDR3 covers 16 residues. The CDR3 DNA follows: TGTGCCAGCAGTTTCTGGTTTTCGGGGTTTTCCTACGAGCAGTACTTC. This sequence encodes CASSFWFSGFSYEQYF.

This clone has a single count. The chain couples TRBV7-2 to TRBJ2-7; 12 positions agree with TRBD2. The CDR3 runs 17 residues. The junction had 9 bases not matched to a gene; V was cut back by 5 bases and J by 1 base. The germline gives CDR1 SGHTA, CDR2 FQGNSA. The CDR3 nucleotides are TGTGCCAGCAGCCTTGGACTAGCGGGACGTCCTTCCTACGAGCAGTACTTC. It is translated as CASSLGLAGRPSYEQYF.

The gene calls are TRBV28 and TRBJ1-5, with 7 bases matching TRBD1. CDR1 and CDR2 from the germline V gene are MDHEN and SYDVKM. Trimming took 5 bases from V and 5 from J; bases not matched to a gene: 6. This CDR3 has 14 amino acids. CDR3: CASSQTGNDQPQHF. CDR3 coding DNA: TGTGCCAGCAGTCAGACAGGGAACGATCAGCCCCAGCATTTT.

The V and J genes are TRBV5-1 and TRBJ2-2, with 7 bases identical to TRBD1. V shed 5 bases and J 0 bases; nucleotides not matched to a gene: 4. This CDR3 has 15 residues. CDR1 is SGHRS, CDR2 YFSETQ, per germline. The CDR3 region has the DNA TGCGCCAGCAGATCGGGACAGCCGAACACCGGGGAGCTGTTTTTT. Protein: CASRSGQPNTGELFF. Combining the CDR3 with reference TRBV5-1 and TRBJ2-2 gives the whole variable domain KAGVTQTPRYLIKTRGQQVTLSCSPISGHRSVSWYQQTPGQGLQFLFEYFSETQRNKGNFPGRFSGRQFSNSRSEMNVSTLELGDSALYLCASRSGQPNTGELFFGEGSRLTVL.

The chain combines TRBV29-1 with TRBJ1-1, with 8 bases matching TRBD1. CDR1 and CDR2 (germline): SQVTM, ANQGSEA. Trimming removed 7 bases from V and 1 base from J; junction bases left unmatched: 2. The CDR3 is 12 residues long. CDR3 sequence reads: CSAGTGNTEAFF. The DNA of the CDR3 is TGCAGCGCTGGGACAGGGAACACTGAAGCTTTCTTT.

The chain recombines TRBV11-1 with TRBJ2-1; TRBD1 matches 9 bases. The J segment lost 4 bases and the V segment lost 4 bases, leaving 8 bases of the junction unmatched. Germline V gene data show CDR1 as SGHAT and CDR2 as FQDESV (reference sequence). The CDR3 is 16 residues long. The CDR3 DNA is TGTGCCAGCAGCTCTTGGGACAGGGTGATTTACAATGAGCAGTTCTTC. It yields the protein CASSSWDRVIYNEQFF.

This chain joins TRBV7-9 and TRBJ2-5; D possibly corresponds to TRBD1 (6 bases). The CDR3 consists of 17 residues. Trimming removed 2 bases from V and 9 bases from J, with 25 bases in between. Germline CDR1 is SEHNR and CDR2 is FQNEAQ (reference sequence). CDR3 protein: CASSLRTFSFRTAAQYF. In DNA, the CDR3 is TGTGCCAGCAGCTTAAGGACTTTTAGTTTTAGGACAGCGGCCCAGTACTTC.

The chain carries TRBV7-8 and TRBJ2-7; 8 bases line up with TRBD2. The V segment lost 1 base and the J segment 0 bases; nucleotides outside the gene matches: 5. Germline V gives CDR1 SGHVS, CDR2 FQNEAQ. There are 16 residues in the CDR3. CDR3 protein: CASSLDERESSYEQYF. Here the CDR3 DNA reads TGTGCCAGCAGCTTAGATGAGCGGGAGAGCTCCTACGAGCAGTACTTC.

The J gene is TRBJ1-1, the V gene TRBV6-6; D call uncertain. Trimming cost V 10 bases and J 3 bases, with 15 bases left between them. Germline V gene sequence: CDR1 MNHNY, CDR2 SVGAGI (reference sequence). The CDR3 runs 13 residues. The CDR3 spells CATAPSGYTEAFF. The CDR3 DNA follows: TGTGCCACCGCCCCGAGCGGGTACACTGAAGCTTTCTTT.

This chain uses TRBV7-3 with TRBJ2-3; 10 positions agree with TRBD2. Per the germline V gene, CDR1 is SGHTA and CDR2 is FQGTGA. Trimming cost V 5 bases and J 3 bases; bases outside gene matches: 5. The length of the CDR3 is 15 residues. The CDR3 sequence is CASSPDSGGTDTQYF. CDR3 DNA: TGTGCCAGCAGCCCCGATAGCGGGGGGACAGATACGCAGTATTTT. The whole variable domain, filled in from reference TRBV7-3 and TRBJ2-3, reads GAGVSQTPSNKVTEKGKYVELRCDPISGHTALYWYRQSLGQGPEFLIYFQGTGAADDSGLPNDRFFAVRPEGSVSTLKIQRTERGDSAVYLCASSPDSGGTDTQYFGPGTRLTVL.

This chain joins TRBV5-6 and TRBJ2-3; 8 positions match TRBD2. After removal of 4 bases from V and 4 bases from J, the junction contained 8 bases not matched to a gene. This CDR3 has 15 amino acids. Germline loops: CDR1 SGHDT, CDR2 YYEEEE. DNA of the CDR3: TGTGCCAGCAGCCCGGGGTCCGGGGGGGCAGATACGCAGTATTTT. It translates to CASSPGSGGADTQYF.

This chain links TRBV28 with TRBJ1-2, with a tentative D call TRBD1 (5 bases). Trimming cost V 6 bases and J 6 bases, with 17 bases left between them. Germline CDR1 is MDHEN and CDR2 is SYDVKM. The CDR3 loop spans 14 amino acids. CDR3 DNA sequence: TGTGCCAGCAGGGGGGGGGACCCGTGGAATGGCTACACCTTC. This gives the protein CASRGGDPWNGYTF.

The chain recombines TRBV28 with TRBJ2-7, with D possibly TRBD2 on 6 matching bases. Trimming cost V 6 bases and J 0 bases, with 15 bases left between them. Germline loops: CDR1 MDHEN, CDR2 SYDVKM. CDR3 length equals 15 residues. The DNA for the CDR3 is TGTGCCAGCAGCGCTGCCGGGACTCGCTCCTACGAGCAGTACTTC. It yields the protein CASSAAGTRSYEQYF.

The CDR3 reads CASSLSPDRVTQETQYF. As DNA, the CDR3 is TGTGCCAGCAGTTTAAGCCCGGACAGGGTCACTCAAGAGACCCAGTACTTC. The chain uses TRBV27 and TRBJ2-5; 8 positions match TRBD1. Trimming cost V 2 bases and J 2 bases; bases outside gene matches: 10. Per the germline V gene, CDR1 is MNHEY and CDR2 is SMNVEV (reference sequence). The CDR3 is 17 residues long.

Within the sample, this clone is large. This sequence joins TRBV4-1 and TRBJ1-2; D is possibly TRBD1 (6 bases). V was shortened by 4 bases and J by 5 bases, with 20 bases between the two germline ends. The germline V gene has CDR1 MGHRA and CDR2 YSYEKL. The CDR3 loop spans 16 amino acids. In DNA, the CDR3 is TGCGCCAGCAGCCGCAGGTCAAACAGGGTTGCTTATGGCTACACCTTC. Its translation: CASSRRSNRVAYGYTF.

The genes are TRBV2 and TRBJ2-1; TRBD2 agrees at 9 bases. Germline V gives CDR1 SNHLY, CDR2 FYNNEI. Unmatched junction bases numbered 4, after V lost 3 bases and J lost 7 bases. This CDR3 comprises 14 residues. This CDR3 is CASSELAGKNEQFF. The CDR3 bases are TGTGCCAGCAGTGAGCTAGCGGGAAAGAATGAGCAGTTCTTC.